The source of this T cell receptor (beta chain) is a study of OX40 agonist ivuxolimab in advanced cancers. Study summary: Prior anti-PD-1, anti-PD-L1 or anti-CTLA-4 therapy was allowed; approximately 40% had some.

Worth noting for this clone: The antigen is unknown.

Study-wide points: Averaged across samples, CD8+ T cells carried more expanded clones than CD4+ did.

The junction had 10 bases not matched to a gene; V was cut back by 3 bases and J by 2 bases. The length of the CDR3 is 16 residues. CDR1 SNHLY and CDR2 FYNNEI come from the germline V gene. Generated by immunoSEQ multiplex PCR, the TCRdb table keeps only in-frame clones and is missing some. The sample holds 20,000 to 25,000 clones, around 84% seen once. The rearrangement uses TRBV2 and TRBJ2-7, with 7 bases aligning to TRBD2. Sequences were derived from CD4+ or CD8+ T cells sorted from blood, sampled in a trial of the OX40 agonist ivuxolimab. This clonotype was sampled from an adult with an advanced solid tumor such as melanoma, head and neck, liver or kidney cancer. The CDR3: CASSEVQGAGAYEQYF. CDR3 nucleotides: TGTGCCAGCAGTGAGGTTCAGGGTGCGGGGGCCTACGAGCAGTACTTC.